This T cell receptor (beta chain) came from a study of shared clonotypes between healthy human individuals (dated by TCRdb to the early 2020s). Study-wide context: The cohort comprised a couple of women and a few men aged 18 to 49 years. Per donor, leukapheresis produced somewhere between about 0.85 and 9.5 billion PBMCs. To increase sequencing depth and limit assay-specific biases, TCR repertoire library preparation and sequencing were carried out by different laboratories using diverse techniques. To estimate repertoire size and how much clonotype sharing occurs between individuals, the study deeply sequenced the blood TCR repertoires of several healthy adults. For each donor, CD4 naive and CD4 memory were each run on three plates, CD8 naive on two plates, and CD8 memory on one plate. Broad study findings and their caveats: Compared with non-shared clonotypes, the clonotypes found in all four sorted-subset donors had higher generation probabilities. Because the study included only a small number of donors, the genetic and exposure-history diversity represented was limited. Larger estimated clonotype richness was generally found for naive subsets than for memory subsets. Rarefaction of sorted-subset datasets indicated incomplete sequencing despite the large sequencing depth. Roughly 5% of naive CD4, around 3.6% of naive CD8, 2.3% of memory CD4, and less than 0.45% of memory CD8 clonotypes were shared across a few donors. Based on pairwise subsampling, the degree of clonotype sharing among donors was expected to be affected by sequencing depth. Sampling was restricted to blood, and TCR repertoires in tissue are likely to differ from TCR repertoires in blood.

The CDR3 measures 15 amino acids from cysteine to phenylalanine. Only the CDR3 portion is preserved as DNA: 45 bases, with reading frame beginning at the first base. V is pared back by 2 bases and J by 2 bases, with 8 bases lying between the germline termini. CDR1 is given as SGDLS and CDR2 as YYNGEE, both from the germline V gene. CD8 naive samples were CD45RO-negative cells positively selected for CCR7, giving a CD45RA+CCR7+ population that excluded TemRA cells. Healthy HIV-negative adults with no recently reported acute infections or vaccinations were included as donors. Only Caucasian adults living in Nashville, Tennessee, USA were represented among the donors. Blood was collected by leukapheresis, and PBMCs were isolated by Ficoll-Histopaque density gradient centrifugation and then cryopreserved in liquid nitrogen vapor phase. Analytical flow cytometry was used to check the purity and quantity of every magnetically sorted T cell population. From each sorted fraction, genomic DNA was isolated and quantified by UV absorbance on a Nanodrop 2000c.

Using the deep immunoSEQ assay, multiplex PCR amplified TCR CDR3 regions from genomic DNA. Extracted genomic DNA from each cell subset was distributed evenly across all wells of several immunoSEQ 96-well plates, and each plate was treated as a replicate. For sorted subsets, around 200 ng genomic DNA, equal to about 30,000 T cell genomes, was loaded into each replicate PCR. The purified libraries were quantified using a Qubit 3.0 fluorometer, sized with a Bioanalyzer 2100, and then quantified again using the KAPA Library Quantification kit. Every immunoSEQ 96-well plate was sequenced on a separate single-read 150-cycle Illumina NextSeq 550 flow cell. In the authors' own workflow: Because the immunoSEQ output included only junctional sequences and no quality scores, the filtering could not be the same as the filtering used for full-length reads. To assign V/J genes and CDR3, sequences were annotated against IMGT germline references using PyIR, a Python wrapper for IgBLAST v1.9. Reads were removed for weak V/J assignments (E-value above 1e-6), missing CDR3, stop codons, out-of-frame junctions, or ambiguous translated residues. V3J clonotypes were defined as sequences sharing an identical inferred V gene, J gene, and CDR3 amino acid sequence. To compute the percentage overlap between repertoires, the number of shared unique clonotypes was divided by the size of the smaller repertoire. Richness of each repertoire was evaluated using RTK rarefaction, the Chao1 estimator, and Recon v2.1 estimates of unobserved clonotypes. Generation probabilities for all TCRbeta clonotypes obtained by the gDNA method from a handful of donors were computed using OLGA. TCRdb limited this immuneACCESS table to in-frame rearrangements with V and J called. A share of clones is missing; checked studies link under half to unresolved V genes, and the rest is unexplained. That table gives V, J and clone size, and the DNA gave D and trimming. The sample table records some 2,100,000 clones; about 92% of these occur just once. Roughly 1.7% of the sample is taken by the ten largest.

Comment on this clone: No antigen is known for it. Base-call qualities are not available, and no considerably larger clone is one nucleotide away.

This clonotype was sampled from a young man in good health. Some clones in this sample may be carry-over from other donors' samples. The chain uses TRBV9 and TRBJ2-6; the D gene is perhaps TRBD1, from 5 matching bases. Sequenced input: naive CD8+ T cells from PBMCs. The cell subset or site label here, explained by the study, means: CD45RA+CCR7+. The DNA sequence follows: TGTGCCAGCAGCGTGCAAGGGGCTGGGGCCAACGTCCTGACTTTC. This yields the protein CASSVQGAGANVLTF.